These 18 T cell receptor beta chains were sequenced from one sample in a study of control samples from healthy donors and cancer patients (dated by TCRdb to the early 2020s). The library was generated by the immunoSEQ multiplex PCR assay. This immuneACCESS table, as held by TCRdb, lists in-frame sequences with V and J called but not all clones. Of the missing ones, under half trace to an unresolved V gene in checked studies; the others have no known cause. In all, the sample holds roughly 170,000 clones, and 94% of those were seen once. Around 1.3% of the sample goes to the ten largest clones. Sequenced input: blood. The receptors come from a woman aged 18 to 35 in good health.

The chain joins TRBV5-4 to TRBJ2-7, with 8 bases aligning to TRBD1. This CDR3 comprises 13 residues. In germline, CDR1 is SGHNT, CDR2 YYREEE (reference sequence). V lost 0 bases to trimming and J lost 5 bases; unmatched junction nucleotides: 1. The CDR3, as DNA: TGTGCCAGCAGCTTGGAGACAGGGGACGAGCAGTACTTC. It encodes CASSLETGDEQYF.

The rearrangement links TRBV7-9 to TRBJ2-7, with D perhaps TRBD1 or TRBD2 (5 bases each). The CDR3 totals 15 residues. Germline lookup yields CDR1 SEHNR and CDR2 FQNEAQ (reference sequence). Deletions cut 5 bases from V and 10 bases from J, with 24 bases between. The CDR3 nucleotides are TGTGCCAGCAGCCGATATGGGACCGCGGCGTCCCTACAGTACTTC. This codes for CASSRYGTAASLQYF.

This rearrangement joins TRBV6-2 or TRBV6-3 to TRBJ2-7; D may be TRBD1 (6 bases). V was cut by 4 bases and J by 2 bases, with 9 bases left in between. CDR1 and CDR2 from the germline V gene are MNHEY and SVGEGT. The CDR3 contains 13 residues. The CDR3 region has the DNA TGTGCCAGCAGTTTGGACAGAGCCTACGAGCAGTACTTC. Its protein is CASSLDRAYEQYF.

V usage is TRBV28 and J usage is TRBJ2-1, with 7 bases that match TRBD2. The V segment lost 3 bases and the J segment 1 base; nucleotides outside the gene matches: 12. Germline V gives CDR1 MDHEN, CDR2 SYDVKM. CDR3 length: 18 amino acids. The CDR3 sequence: CASSFNLLAPPSYNEQFF. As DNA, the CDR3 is TGTGCCAGCAGTTTCAATTTACTAGCGCCACCTTCCTACAATGAGCAGTTCTTC.

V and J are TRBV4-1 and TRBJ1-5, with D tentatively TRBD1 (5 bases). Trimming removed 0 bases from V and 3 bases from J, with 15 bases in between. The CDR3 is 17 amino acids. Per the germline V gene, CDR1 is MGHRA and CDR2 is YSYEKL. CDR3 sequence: CASSQDWEARVNQPQHF. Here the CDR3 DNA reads TGCGCCAGCAGCCAAGATTGGGAGGCCAGGGTCAATCAGCCCCAGCATTTT.

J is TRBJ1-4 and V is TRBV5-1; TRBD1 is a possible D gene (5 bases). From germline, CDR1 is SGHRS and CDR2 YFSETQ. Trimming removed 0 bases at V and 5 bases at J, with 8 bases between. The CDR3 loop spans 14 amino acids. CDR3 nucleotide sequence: TGCGCCAGCAGCTTGGGGCGGGGGAATGAAAAACTGTTTTTT. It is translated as CASSLGRGNEKLFF.

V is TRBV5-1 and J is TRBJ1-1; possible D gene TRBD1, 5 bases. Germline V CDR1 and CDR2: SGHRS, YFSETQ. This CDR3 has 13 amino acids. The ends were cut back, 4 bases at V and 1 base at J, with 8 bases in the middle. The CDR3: CASSHGQNTEAFF. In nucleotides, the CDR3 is TGCGCCAGCAGCCACGGACAGAACACTGAAGCTTTCTTT.

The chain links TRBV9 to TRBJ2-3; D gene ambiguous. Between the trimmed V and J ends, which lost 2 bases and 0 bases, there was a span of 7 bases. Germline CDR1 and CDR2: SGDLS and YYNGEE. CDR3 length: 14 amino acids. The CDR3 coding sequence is TGTGCCAGCAGCGTCGGGCGGAGCACAGATACGCAGTATTTT. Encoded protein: CASSVGRSTDTQYF.

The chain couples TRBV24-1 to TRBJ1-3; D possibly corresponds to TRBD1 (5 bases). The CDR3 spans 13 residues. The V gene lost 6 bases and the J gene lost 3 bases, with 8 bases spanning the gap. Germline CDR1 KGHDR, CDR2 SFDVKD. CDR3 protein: CATSKTGGNTIYF. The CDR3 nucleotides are TGTGCCACCAGTAAAACAGGTGGAAACACCATATATTTT.

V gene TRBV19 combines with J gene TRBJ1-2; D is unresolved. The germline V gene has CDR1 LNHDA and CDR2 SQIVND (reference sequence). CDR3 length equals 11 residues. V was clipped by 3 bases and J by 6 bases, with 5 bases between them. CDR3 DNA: TGTGCCAGTAGTATTACCGATGGCTACACCTTC. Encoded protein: CASSITDGYTF.

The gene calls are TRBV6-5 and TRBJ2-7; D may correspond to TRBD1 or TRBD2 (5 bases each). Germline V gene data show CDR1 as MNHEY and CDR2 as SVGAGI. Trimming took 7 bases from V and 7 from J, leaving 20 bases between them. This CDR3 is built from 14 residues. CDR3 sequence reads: CASIRDGGFGEQYF. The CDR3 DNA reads TGTGCCAGCATAAGGGACGGAGGATTTGGAGAGCAGTACTTC.

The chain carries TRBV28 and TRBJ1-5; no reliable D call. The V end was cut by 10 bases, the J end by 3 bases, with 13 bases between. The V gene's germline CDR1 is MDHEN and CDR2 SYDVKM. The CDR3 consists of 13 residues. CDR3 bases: TGTGCCACCGTAGTTACCCCCAATCAGCCCCAGCATTTT. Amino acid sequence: CATVVTPNQPQHF. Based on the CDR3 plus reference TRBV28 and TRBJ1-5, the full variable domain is DVKVTQSSRYLVKRTGEKVFLECVQDMDHENMFWYRQDPGLGLRLIYFSYDVKMKEKGDIPEGYSVSREKKERFSLILESASTNQTSMYLCATVVTPNQPQHFGDGTRLSIL.

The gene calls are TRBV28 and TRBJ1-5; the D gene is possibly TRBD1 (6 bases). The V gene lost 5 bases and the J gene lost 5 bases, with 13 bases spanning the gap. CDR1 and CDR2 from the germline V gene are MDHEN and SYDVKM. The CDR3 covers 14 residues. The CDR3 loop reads CASSPTGNHQPQHF. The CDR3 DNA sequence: TGTGCCAGCAGTCCAACAGGGAACCATCAGCCCCAGCATTTT.

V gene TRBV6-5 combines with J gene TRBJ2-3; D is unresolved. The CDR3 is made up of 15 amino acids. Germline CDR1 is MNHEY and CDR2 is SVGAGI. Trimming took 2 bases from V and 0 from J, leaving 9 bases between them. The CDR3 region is CASSYSWASTDTQYF. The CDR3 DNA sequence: TGTGCCAGCAGTTACAGTTGGGCCAGCACAGATACGCAGTATTTT.

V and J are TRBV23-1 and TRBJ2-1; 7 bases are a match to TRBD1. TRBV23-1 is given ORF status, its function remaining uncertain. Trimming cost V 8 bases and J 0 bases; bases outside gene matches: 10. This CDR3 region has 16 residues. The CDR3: CASPNPGTASYNEQFF. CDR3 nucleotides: TGCGCCAGCCCAAACCCCGGGACAGCCTCCTACAATGAGCAGTTCTTC.

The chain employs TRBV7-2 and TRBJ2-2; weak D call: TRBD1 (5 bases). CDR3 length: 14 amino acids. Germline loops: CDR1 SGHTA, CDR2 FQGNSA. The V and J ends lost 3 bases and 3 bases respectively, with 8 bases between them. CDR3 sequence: CASSLQGYTGELFF. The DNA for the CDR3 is TGTGCCAGCAGCTTGCAGGGATACACCGGGGAGCTGTTTTTT.

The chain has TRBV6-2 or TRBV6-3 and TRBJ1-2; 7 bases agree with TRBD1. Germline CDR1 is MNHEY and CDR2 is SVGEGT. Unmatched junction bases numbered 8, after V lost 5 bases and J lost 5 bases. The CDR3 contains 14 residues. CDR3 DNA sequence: TGTGCCAGCAGTCGACCGGGGACAGCGTATGGCTACACCTTC. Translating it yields CASSRPGTAYGYTF.

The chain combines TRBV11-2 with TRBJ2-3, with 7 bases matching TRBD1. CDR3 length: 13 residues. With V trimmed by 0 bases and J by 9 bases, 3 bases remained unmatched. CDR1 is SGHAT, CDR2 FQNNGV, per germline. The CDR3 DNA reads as TGTGCCAGCAGCTTAGAACTAGGGGGCACGCAGTATTTT. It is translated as CASSLELGGTQYF.